The 3 T cell receptor beta chains below were found in one sample sequenced in a study of blood T cell repertoires in COVID-19. Sequencing used immunoSEQ multiplex PCR; TCRdb keeps in-frame clones, though not all of them. Among roughly 280,000 clones listed, about nine tenths were seen once. The source material was peripheral blood. These receptors came from a woman between 50 and 59 years old who had recovered from COVID-19.

The rearrangement links TRBV9 to TRBJ1-5; TRBD1 matches 7 bases. Germline V gene sequence: CDR1 SGDLS, CDR2 YYNGEE. The CDR3 loop spans 14 amino acids. V lost 4 bases, J lost 7 bases, and 8 bases stayed unmatched. This CDR3 is CASSPTGFGQPQHF. DNA for the CDR3: TGTGCCAGCAGCCCGACAGGGTTCGGGCAGCCCCAGCATTTT.

This CDR3 reads CASSPYPRDRGDEQYF. CDR3 bases: TGTGCCAGCTCACCCTATCCCCGGGACCGCGGGGACGAGCAGTACTTC. The chain employs TRBV18 and TRBJ2-7; D might be TRBD2 (6 bases). The CDR3 is 16 residues long. From germline, CDR1 is KGHSH and CDR2 LQKENI. The V end was cut by 3 bases, the J end by 5 bases, with 20 bases between.

The chain combines TRBV11-2 with TRBJ1-1, with 7 bases fitting TRBD1. V was clipped by 2 bases and J by 7 bases; unmatched bases: 7. This CDR3 is built from 14 residues. Germline V gene data show CDR1 as SGHAT and CDR2 as FQNNGV. This chain's CDR3 is CASSLNTGVLEAFF. DNA of the CDR3: TGTGCCAGCAGCTTAAACACAGGGGTCCTTGAAGCTTTCTTT.